What follows are 19 T cell receptor beta chains derived from one specimen sequenced in a study of T cells in Graves' hyperthyroidism and ophthalmopathy. The investigators amplified TCR beta CDR3 regions from RNA transcripts. A first-round RT-PCR of the TCR CDR3 used the HTBI primer set. From the multiplex PCR reads, TCRdb called clonotypes with MiXCR, one entry per CDR3 protein. The top ten clones hold roughly a third of a sample with 350,000 to 450,000 distinct CDR3 sequences, 17% of them seen once. Source material: blood. Receptors originate from a woman aged 30 to 39 with Graves' hyperthyroidism that later progressed to Graves' ophthalmopathy.

This clonotype appeared many times. The CDR3 loop is CSALTGQGVNEQFF. The CDR3 DNA is TGCAGTGCCCTTACCGGACAGGGGGTGAATGAGCAGTTCTTC. The chain couples TRBV20-1 to TRBJ2-1; 10 bases agree with TRBD1. Germline V CDR1 and CDR2: DFQATT, SNEGSKA (reference sequence). V dropped 6 bases and J dropped 7; count of bases not matched to a gene: 9. This CDR3 comprises 14 residues.

CDR3 in DNA: TGCGCCAGCAGCCAGACCGGGGTGGGCAATCAGCCCCAGCATTTT. This translates into CASSQTGVGNQPQHF. The rearrangement uses TRBV4-1 and TRBJ1-5; D is uncertain. The CDR3 is made up of 15 amino acids. In germline, CDR1 is MGHRA, CDR2 YSYEKL. V dropped 3 bases and J dropped 2 bases, with 11 bases sitting between them.

The chain is built from TRBV5-1 and TRBJ2-1, with 13 bases matching TRBD2. CDR3 length: 18 residues. Germline CDR1 SGHRS, CDR2 YFSETQ. With V trimmed by 3 bases and J by 7 bases, 13 bases remained unmatched. The CDR3 spells CASSSLLAGGPSINEQFF. The CDR3 region has the DNA TGCGCCAGCAGCTCTTTACTAGCGGGAGGGCCAAGTATAAATGAGCAGTTCTTC.

The chain links TRBV7-9 to TRBJ2-4; no definite D call. Germline V gene data show CDR1 as SEHNR and CDR2 as FQNEAQ (reference sequence). V lost 2 bases and J lost 0, with 8 bases in between. The CDR3 length is 15 residues. CDR3 sequence (DNA): TGTGCCAGCAGCTTACCGGCCCCAGCCAAAAACATTCAGTACTTC. This encodes CASSLPAPAKNIQYF.

The CDR3, as DNA: TGTGCCAGCAAAACCCGTGGTGGAAATAATGAAAAACTGTTTTTT. It codes for CASKTRGGNNEKLFF. The rearrangement joins TRBV19 to TRBJ1-4; no reliable D call. Trimming stripped 9 bases from V and 4 bases from J, with 18 bases between. CDR1 and CDR2 (germline): LNHDA, SQIVND (reference sequence). This CDR3 has 15 amino acids.

This chain links TRBV5-1 with TRBJ1-2; tentatively, D is TRBD1 (5 bases). Trimming removed 0 bases at V and 6 bases at J, with 12 bases between. CDR1 and CDR2 from the germline V gene are SGHRS and YFSETQ. The CDR3 extends over 14 amino acids. CDR3 residues: CASSLEYRGNGYTF. The CDR3 bases are TGCGCCAGCAGCTTGGAATATAGGGGTAATGGCTACACCTTC. The entire variable domain, with the rest obtained from reference TRBV5-1 and TRBJ1-2, is as follows: KAGVTQTPRYLIKTRGQQVTLSCSPISGHRSVSWYQQTPGQGLQFLFEYFSETQRNKGNFPGRFSGRQFSNSRSEMNVSTLELGDSALYLCASSLEYRGNGYTFGSGTRLTVV.

This clonotype came up many times. V and J are TRBV11-2 and TRBJ2-4, with TRBD2 matching 9 bases. V gave up 0 bases and J gave up 0 bases; unmatched junction bases: 9. The CDR3 totals 19 residues. The germline V gene has CDR1 SGHAT and CDR2 FQNNGV. The CDR3 DNA is TGTGCCAGCAGCTTAGATTTAGCGGGGGAACTCCTAGCCAAAAACATTCAGTACTTC. Protein: CASSLDLAGELLAKNIQYF.

Here the CDR3 DNA reads TGTGCCAGCAGTTTATTCCTGCGCGGGGCTCCAGGAGGGAACATTCAGTACTTC. Protein: CASSLFLRGAPGGNIQYF. The V call is TRBV28, the J call TRBJ2-4; D possibly corresponds to TRBD2 (6 bases). V lost 1 base to trimming and J lost 7 bases, with 23 bases between them. The CDR3 is 18 amino acids. Germline V gene data show CDR1 as MDHEN and CDR2 as SYDVKM.

This rearrangement joins TRBV6-1 to TRBJ2-7, with TRBD1 matching over 9 bases. This CDR3 comprises 15 residues. Germline V gene sequence: CDR1 MNHNS, CDR2 SASEGT. V lost 6 bases to trimming and J lost 0 bases; unmatched junction nucleotides: 6. CDR3 loop: CASRDRDRVSYEQYF. Here the CDR3 DNA reads TGTGCCAGCAGGGACCGGGACAGGGTCTCCTACGAGCAGTACTTC.

The chain recombines TRBV14 with TRBJ1-1, with 9 bases that match TRBD1. Germline-derived CDR1 and CDR2 are SGHDN and FVKESK. The junction had 8 bases not matched to a gene; V was cut back by 4 bases and J by 2 bases. The CDR3 runs to 16 residues. CDR3 residues: CASSRFRQGVNTEAFF. In DNA, the CDR3 is TGTGCCAGCAGCCGTTTCCGACAGGGGGTAAACACTGAAGCTTTCTTT.

This clonotype was counted many times. The J gene is TRBJ2-2, the V gene TRBV28; 15 bases line up with TRBD2. The trim removed 2 bases at V and 5 bases at J, leaving 6 bases unmatched. This CDR3 comprises 18 residues. CDR1 is MDHEN, CDR2 SYDVKM, per germline. The CDR3 DNA is TGTGCCAGCAGTTTACCCGGGACTAGCGGGAGGCGGACCGGGGAGCTGTTTTTT. It yields the protein CASSLPGTSGRRTGELFF.

This clonotype was recorded many times. V and J are TRBV6-2 or TRBV6-3 and TRBJ1-6, with 7 nucleotides matching TRBD1. Germline V CDR1 and CDR2: MNHEY, SVGEGT. V lost 4 bases and J lost 3; bases outside the gene matches: 12. The CDR3 runs to 18 residues. The CDR3 DNA reads as TGTGCCAGCAGTTTAAGACAGGGCGCTCTGAACTATAATTCACCCCTCCACTTT. This gives the protein CASSLRQGALNYNSPLHF.

This clonotype was found many times. The chain is built from TRBV28 and TRBJ1-4; TRBD1 aligns across 7 bases. Germline V lookup: CDR1 MDHEN, CDR2 SYDVKM. This CDR3 contains 16 residues. The V segment lost 6 bases and the J segment 3 bases; nucleotides outside the gene matches: 10. CDR3 residues: CASSQLTGAANEKLFF. In DNA form, the CDR3 reads TGTGCCAGCAGCCAACTAACAGGGGCCGCTAATGAAAAACTGTTTTTT. The full variable domain, completed using reference TRBV28 and TRBJ1-4, is DVKVTQSSRYLVKRTGEKVFLECVQDMDHENMFWYRQDPGLGLRLIYFSYDVKMKEKGDIPEGYSVSREKKERFSLILESASTNQTSMYLCASSQLTGAANEKLFFGSGTQLSVL.

J is TRBJ1-1 and V is TRBV6-5; 7 bases map to TRBD1. Germline V lookup: CDR1 MNHEY, CDR2 SVGAGI. Trimming removed 3 bases from V and 4 bases from J; junction bases left unmatched: 8. The CDR3 spans 15 residues. The CDR3 DNA is TGTGCCAGCAGTTATATCGCGACAGGGAGCACTGAAGCTTTCTTT. Protein product: CASSYIATGSTEAFF.

A few counts support this clonotype. The rearrangement joins TRBV20-1 to TRBJ1-1; 11 nucleotides agree with TRBD1. Trimming removed 6 bases from V and 5 bases from J; junction bases left unmatched: 20. Germline V CDR1 and CDR2: DFQATT, SNEGSKA (reference sequence). This CDR3 contains 18 residues. The CDR3 DNA follows: TGCAGTGCGAGAATGGGGACAGGGGGGAGGAGGTCGAGGACTGAAGCTTTCTTT. Translating gives CSARMGTGGRRSRTEAFF.

In this sample, this clonotype turned up many times. This chain links TRBV18 with TRBJ2-1; D might be TRBD2 (5 bases). Germline V gene lookup returns CDR1 KGHSH and CDR2 LQKENI. V lost 3 bases, J lost 0 bases, and 15 bases lay in between. The CDR3 has 17 residues. CDR3 loop: CASSPASWASSYNEQFF. The CDR3 DNA reads as TGTGCCAGCTCACCTGCTAGCTGGGCTAGCTCCTACAATGAGCAGTTCTTC.

This clonotype was detected ten times or more. The chain recombines TRBV2 with TRBJ2-5; 8 nucleotides line up with TRBD1. Germline V gives CDR1 SNHLY, CDR2 FYNNEI. V shed 1 base, J shed 5 bases, and the junction held 3 bases outside the gene matches. CDR3 length: 14 amino acids. The CDR3 DNA sequence: TGTGCCAGCAGTGAAGTTTGGGACAGGGAGACCCAGTACTTC. It specifies CASSEVWDRETQYF. Variable domain in full (rest from reference TRBV2 and TRBJ2-5): EPEVTQTPSHQVTQMGQEVILRCVPISNHLYFYWYRQILGQKVEFLVSFYNNEISEKSEIFDDQFSVERPDGSNFTLKIRSTKLEDSAMYFCASSEVWDRETQYFGPGTRLLVL.

This clonotype showed up just a few times. V gene TRBV20-1 combines with J gene TRBJ2-2, with D possibly being TRBD2 (6 bases). V lost 6 bases and J lost 6, with 17 bases in between. From germline, CDR1 is DFQATT and CDR2 SNEGSKA (reference sequence). The CDR3 totals 14 residues. This chain's CDR3 is CSADDGSAAGELFF. CDR3 DNA sequence: TGCAGTGCCGACGACGGGAGCGCGGCCGGGGAGCTGTTTTTT.

This clonotype was picked up many times. The chain uses TRBV20-1 and TRBJ2-3; TRBD2 matches at 11 bases. Germline V gene data show CDR1 as DFQATT and CDR2 as SNEGSKA (reference sequence). The CDR3 is made up of 15 amino acids. V lost 3 bases and J lost 6; bases outside the gene matches: 8. CDR3 region: CSASGLAGGVDTQYF. The CDR3 nucleotides are TGCAGTGCTAGTGGTTTAGCGGGAGGGGTGGATACGCAGTATTTT.